A selection of T cell receptor beta chains follows, all from one sample in a study of T cell repertoires in ileal Crohn's disease. TCRdb's table, derived via immunoSEQ multiplex PCR, lists solely in-frame clones and lacks some. The sample gives some 14,000 clones, roughly three quarters of which show up once; roughly 20% is in the top ten. The sequenced sample consisted of ileal tissue. Receptors were obtained from an adult with Crohn's disease. Each CDR3 is given with its conserved first and last residue. Each record gives: J gene, V gene, CDR3 protein.

J: TRBJ2-2
V: TRBV5-1
CDR3: CASMAGRNTGELFF

J: TRBJ1-1
V: TRBV7-3
CDR3: CASSFDRGREAFF

J: TRBJ1-4
V: TRBV27
CDR3: CASSLVVGPAGRKLFF

J: TRBJ1-5
V: TRBV4-1
CDR3: CASSQVYQGDLSNQPQHF

J: TRBJ2-3
V: TRBV5-1
CDR3: CASSLDGGGTDTQYF

J: TRBJ1-4
V: TRBV18
CDR3: CASSPQGAREKLFF

J: TRBJ2-4
V: TRBV7-8
CDR3: CASSLAGWKGIQYF

J: TRBJ2-7
V: TRBV5-1
CDR3: CASSDQTGGPHEQYF

J: TRBJ2-7
V: TRBV5-4
CDR3: CASSFNRAYEQYF

J: TRBJ2-3
V: TRBV30
CDR3: CAWTSGLAGNTDTQYF

J: TRBJ2-7
V: TRBV5-6
CDR3: CASSWVVGSGSYEQYF

J: TRBJ2-1
V: TRBV7-2
CDR3: CASSLFGTSGGAEQFF

J: TRBJ2-5
V: TRBV5-1
CDR3: CASSLDGLPQETQYF

J: TRBJ2-3
V: TRBV7-9
CDR3: CASSQPRDRGTDTQYF

J: TRBJ2-7
V: TRBV11-2
CDR3: CASSSESLAGKSSYEQYF

J: TRBJ1-3
V: TRBV6-1
CDR3: CASIWSSGNTIYF

J: TRBJ2-3
V: TRBV25-1
CDR3: CASSEAGRGGLDTQYF

J: TRBJ2-3
V: TRBV15
CDR3: CATSTGIVGTDTQYF

J: TRBJ1-3
V: TRBV30
CDR3: CAYLDRGNTIYF

J: TRBJ2-7
V: TRBV7-2
CDR3: CASSSPLAGVHEQYF

J: TRBJ2-7
V: TRBV4-2
CDR3: CASSQGGQGFYEQYF

J: TRBJ1-1
V: TRBV6-5
CDR3: CASRTGNTEAFF

J: TRBJ1-2
V: TRBV20-1
CDR3: CSAQRTNGYTF

J: TRBJ2-7
V: TRBV14
CDR3: CASSHPTGPYEQYF

J: TRBJ1-5
V: TRBV5-6
CDR3: CASSLTANQPQHF

J: TRBJ1-2
V: TRBV5-4
CDR3: CASSESYRGNYGYTF

J: TRBJ2-6
V: TRBV6-1
CDR3: CASSALITSGANVLTF

J: TRBJ1-1
V: TRBV7-9
CDR3: CASSLGQKNTEAFF

J: TRBJ2-7
V: TRBV6-1
CDR3: CASSGRGQNNYEQYF

J: TRBJ1-2
V: TRBV5-4
CDR3: CASSYPGNRAGYTF

J: TRBJ2-3
V: TRBV9
CDR3: CASSFRQGTDTQYF

J: TRBJ2-3
V: TRBV9
CDR3: CASSVTPGVSTDTQYF

J: NA
V: TRBV29-1
CDR3: CSAITTGEATEQYF

J: TRBJ2-7
V: TRBV30
CDR3: CARADRGRGQYF

J: TRBJ1-1
V: TRBV12-5
CDR3: CASGTDRWGSEAFF

J: TRBJ2-3
V: TRBV10-3
CDR3: CAISEGRELNTQYF

J: TRBJ2-7
V: TRBV19
CDR3: CASSIDPGEGSYEQYF

J: TRBJ1-3
V: TRBV6-1
CDR3: CASSARGRRNTIYF

J: TRBJ1-1
V: TRBV18
CDR3: CASSPPTGYTEAFF

J: TRBJ1-2
V: TRBV30
CDR3: CAWSVQGAYGYTF

J: TRBJ1-6
V: TRBV27
CDR3: CASSRTSADNNSPLHF

J: TRBJ2-1
V: TRBV13
CDR3: CASSPILAGGSYNEQFF

J: TRBJ1-1
V: TRBV29-1
CDR3: CSGTEYWTKEAFF

J: TRBJ2-2
V: TRBV5-4
CDR3: CASSLERSANTGELFF

J: TRBJ2-7
V: TRBV30
CDR3: CAWSVSHYEQYF

J: TRBJ1-5
V: TRBV5-4
CDR3: CASSADRAGPQHF

J: TRBJ1-5
V: TRBV2
CDR3: CASSEQGNQPQHF

J: TRBJ2-5
V: TRBV4-2
CDR3: CASSHGLAGGPAETQYF

J: TRBJ1-1
V: TRBV6-4
CDR3: CASSSTGIAFF

J: TRBJ1-1
V: TRBV20-1
CDR3: CSARGAPEAFF

J: TRBJ2-1
V: TRBV13
CDR3: CASSYTGTSGMNEQFF

J: TRBJ2-1
V: TRBV15
CDR3: CATKQRLGNEQFF

J: NA
V: TRBV11-2
CDR3: CASSQRGQSYEQYF

J: TRBJ1-5
V: TRBV5-1
CDR3: CASSLAGENQPQHF